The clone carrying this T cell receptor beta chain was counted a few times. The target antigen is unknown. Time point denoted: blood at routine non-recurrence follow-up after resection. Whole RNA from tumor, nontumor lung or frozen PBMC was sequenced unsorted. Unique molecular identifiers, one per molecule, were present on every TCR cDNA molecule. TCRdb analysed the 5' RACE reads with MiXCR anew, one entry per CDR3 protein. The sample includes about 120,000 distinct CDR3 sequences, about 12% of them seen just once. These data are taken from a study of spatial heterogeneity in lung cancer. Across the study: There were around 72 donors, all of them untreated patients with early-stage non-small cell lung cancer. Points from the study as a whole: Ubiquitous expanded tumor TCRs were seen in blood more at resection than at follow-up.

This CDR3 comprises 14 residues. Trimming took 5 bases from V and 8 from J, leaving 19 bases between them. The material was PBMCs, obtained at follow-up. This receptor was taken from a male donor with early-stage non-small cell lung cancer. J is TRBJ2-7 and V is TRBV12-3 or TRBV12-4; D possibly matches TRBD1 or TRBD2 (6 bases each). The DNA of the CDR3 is TGTGCCAGCAGTCCCCGTTCGGGGGCCGCTAAGCAGTACTTC. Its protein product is CASSPRSGAAKQYF.